The rows below give T cell receptor beta chains drawn from one sample of a study of cytomegalovirus exposure and HLA in healthy donors. Measured with immunoSEQ multiplex PCR; TCRdb has only the in-frame clones, and not every one. The sample gives 200,000 to 250,000 clones, 78% of which show up once; less than 4.5% is in the top ten. Material for sequencing was PBMCs. Every receptor here comes from a male donor in good health and CMV-seronegative. Each CDR3 is given with its conserved first and last residue. The D gene is left open where the match is weak. The listing skips clone size in some rows; elsewhere it reads once, few, many or a size class.

d_call: NA; clone_size: once; v_call: TRBV9; j_call: TRBJ1-1; cdr3_nt: TGTGCCAGAGACCAGGTGGATACTGAAGCTTTCTTT; cdr3_aa: CARDQVDTEAFF
d_call: NA; clone_size: once; v_call: TRBV6-1; j_call: TRBJ2-7; cdr3_nt: TGTGCCAGCGGTGACAGGTTCTACGAGCAGTACTTC; cdr3_aa: CASGDRFYEQYF
d_call: TRBD1; clone_size: NA; v_call: TRBV7-9; j_call: TRBJ1-4; cdr3_nt: TGTTCCAGCAGCTCTCAGGGGGCAGTCGGTGAAAAACTGTTTTTT; cdr3_aa: CSSSSQGAVGEKLFF
d_call: NA; clone_size: NA; v_call: TRBV6-1; j_call: TRBJ2-2; cdr3_nt: TGTGCCAGCAAGGGAGGATACACCGGGGAGCTGTTTTTT; cdr3_aa: CASKGGYTGELFF
d_call: TRBD2; clone_size: NA; v_call: TRBV9; j_call: TRBJ2-3; cdr3_nt: TGTGCCAGCAGCGAGGGACTAGCGGGAGGGTCGGATACGCAGTATTTT; cdr3_aa: CASSEGLAGGSDTQYF
d_call: TRBD1; clone_size: NA; v_call: TRBV29-1; j_call: TRBJ2-5; cdr3_nt: TGCAGCGTTGAAATCTGGACAGGGGGCTTGGAGACCCAGTACTTC; cdr3_aa: CSVEIWTGGLETQYF
d_call: NA; clone_size: NA; v_call: TRBV4-1; j_call: TRBJ1-4; cdr3_nt: TGCGCCAGCAGCCATAGGTTCGACAGGAGTAATGAAAAACTGTTTTTT; cdr3_aa: CASSHRFDRSNEKLFF
d_call: TRBD2; clone_size: NA; v_call: TRBV13; j_call: TRBJ2-1; cdr3_nt: TGTGCCAGCAGCTTAGGCACCAGCGGGAGAGGCGATGAGCAGTTCTTC; cdr3_aa: CASSLGTSGRGDEQFF
d_call: NA; clone_size: NA; v_call: TRBV19; j_call: TRBJ2-2; cdr3_nt: TGTGCCAGTCGCCTTTCAGGTGGCACCGGGGAGCTGTTTTTT; cdr3_aa: CASRLSGGTGELFF
d_call: TRBD1; clone_size: few; v_call: TRBV5-4; j_call: TRBJ2-7; cdr3_nt: TGTGCCAGCAGTCGGGGGACAGGGGGCGCCCGGGGCGAGCAGTACTTC; cdr3_aa: CASSRGTGGARGEQYF
d_call: NA; clone_size: NA; v_call: TRBV19; j_call: TRBJ1-5; cdr3_nt: TGTGCCAGTAGGAATCAGGTGGGGGCCGGTCAGCCCCAGCATTTT; cdr3_aa: CASRNQVGAGQPQHF
d_call: NA; clone_size: NA; v_call: TRBV5-1; j_call: TRBJ2-7; cdr3_nt: TGCGCCAGCAGCAGACCGGGGGATACCTACGAGCAGTACTTC; cdr3_aa: CASSRPGDTYEQYF
d_call: TRBD2; clone_size: NA; v_call: TRBV7-9; j_call: TRBJ2-1; cdr3_nt: TGTGCCAGCAGCTTAATAGGCGGGAGAGGGTCCTACAATGAGCAGTTCTTC; cdr3_aa: CASSLIGGRGSYNEQFF
d_call: NA; clone_size: few; v_call: TRBV28; j_call: TRBJ2-7; cdr3_nt: TGTGCCAGCAGTTTCGCGGGGTCCTACGAGCAGTACTTC; cdr3_aa: CASSFAGSYEQYF
d_call: NA; clone_size: once; v_call: TRBV18; j_call: TRBJ1-6; cdr3_nt: TGTGCCAGCTCACCAGTGGGAGATTCTAATTCACCCCTCCACTTT; cdr3_aa: CASSPVGDSNSPLHF
d_call: NA; clone_size: NA; v_call: TRBV7-9; j_call: TRBJ2-7; cdr3_nt: TGTTCCAGCAGCCCGAGGAGTAGCTCCTACGAGCAGTACTTC; cdr3_aa: CSSSPRSSSYEQYF
d_call: NA; clone_size: NA; v_call: TRBV28; j_call: TRBJ2-5; cdr3_nt: TGTACCAGCAGTTTCAATGGGGCGACCCAAGAGACCCAGTACTTC; cdr3_aa: CTSSFNGATQETQYF
d_call: TRBD2; clone_size: NA; v_call: TRBV6-4; j_call: TRBJ2-5; cdr3_nt: TGTGCCAATTCGACTAGCGGGCCACAAGAGACCCAGTACTTC; cdr3_aa: CANSTSGPQETQYF
d_call: TRBD2; clone_size: NA; v_call: TRBV9; j_call: TRBJ2-1; cdr3_nt: TGTGCCAGCAGCATTGGACTAGCGGGAGCGCGCAATGAGCAGTTCTTC; cdr3_aa: CASSIGLAGARNEQFF
d_call: NA; clone_size: NA; v_call: TRBV7-9; j_call: TRBJ2-1; cdr3_nt: TGTTCCAGCAGCTCTGGGCAGGGTGCCGATGAGCAGTTCTTC; cdr3_aa: CSSSSGQGADEQFF
d_call: TRBD2; clone_size: NA; v_call: TRBV5-4; j_call: TRBJ2-2; cdr3_nt: TGTGCCAGCAGCTTGAACAGTATAGGCGGGGGGGGTACCGGGGAGCTGTTTTTT; cdr3_aa: CASSLNSIGGGGTGELFF
d_call: NA; clone_size: NA; v_call: TRBV28; j_call: TRBJ1-6; cdr3_nt: TGTGCCAGCAGTTCCTTACTTGGCGGGGGCCCACCCCTCCACTTT; cdr3_aa: CASSSLLGGGPPLHF
d_call: NA; clone_size: NA; v_call: TRBV5-4; j_call: TRBJ2-3; cdr3_nt: TGTGCCAGCAGCTTGGGGGCTAGCGTCTACACAGATACGCAGTATTTT; cdr3_aa: CASSLGASVYTDTQYF
d_call: NA; clone_size: few; v_call: TRBV10-2; j_call: TRBJ1-2; cdr3_nt: TGCGCCAGCAGTGCCACTCGAGGGAGTAACTATGGCTACACCTTC; cdr3_aa: CASSATRGSNYGYTF
d_call: NA; clone_size: NA; v_call: TRBV7-3; j_call: TRBJ2-2; cdr3_nt: TGTGCCAGCAGCTTAGGGTTCGGGAGAGGGACCGGGGAGCTGTTTTTT; cdr3_aa: CASSLGFGRGTGELFF
d_call: NA; clone_size: NA; v_call: TRBV6-5; j_call: TRBJ1-2; cdr3_nt: TGTGCCAGCAGTTACCAGGGCTACACCTTC; cdr3_aa: CASSYQGYTF
d_call: NA; clone_size: NA; v_call: TRBV5-4; j_call: TRBJ2-5; cdr3_nt: TGTGCCAGCAGCTTGGGAGGGGGAGGGGCGTACCAAGAGACCCAGTACTTC; cdr3_aa: CASSLGGGGAYQETQYF
d_call: TRBD2; clone_size: NA; v_call: TRBV2; j_call: TRBJ2-3; cdr3_nt: TGTGCCAGCAGTCTGACTAGCGGGAATGCAGATACGCAGTATTTT; cdr3_aa: CASSLTSGNADTQYF
d_call: NA; clone_size: NA; v_call: TRBV6-5; j_call: TRBJ2-1; cdr3_nt: TGTGCCAGCAGTTACTCTGGGAGCTCCTACAATGAGCAGTTCTTC; cdr3_aa: CASSYSGSSYNEQFF
d_call: NA; clone_size: once; v_call: TRBV6-1; j_call: TRBJ2-7; cdr3_nt: TGTGCCAGCAAGGTGGAACTAGGAACTACCTACGAGCAGTACTTC; cdr3_aa: CASKVELGTTYEQYF
d_call: NA; clone_size: few; v_call: TRBV29-1; j_call: TRBJ2-7; cdr3_nt: TGCAGCGTGATGGCTCGGGACAAGAGGCGGAACGAGCAGTACTTC; cdr3_aa: CSVMARDKRRNEQYF
d_call: NA; clone_size: NA; v_call: TRBV18; j_call: TRBJ2-2; cdr3_nt: TGTGCCAGCTCACCACGTGTGAGAGTTAACACCGGGGAGCTGTTTTTT; cdr3_aa: CASSPRVRVNTGELFF
d_call: TRBD2; clone_size: NA; v_call: TRBV19; j_call: TRBJ2-5; cdr3_nt: TGTGCCAGTAGTCGACCGACTAGCGGGAGGGGAAATTGGGAGACCCAGTACTTC; cdr3_aa: CASSRPTSGRGNWETQYF
d_call: TRBD1; clone_size: NA; v_call: TRBV6-5; j_call: TRBJ2-1; cdr3_nt: TGTGCCAGCATTAGACAGGGGGTAGGAGGTGAGCAGTTCTTC; cdr3_aa: CASIRQGVGGEQFF
d_call: NA; clone_size: few; v_call: TRBV27; j_call: TRBJ1-1; cdr3_nt: TGTGCCAGCAGTTTAGGAGATCGGTGGACTGAAGCTTTCTTT; cdr3_aa: CASSLGDRWTEAFF
d_call: TRBD1; clone_size: few; v_call: TRBV6-5; j_call: TRBJ1-1; cdr3_nt: TGTGCCAGCTCCTCCCTCCAGGGGGCGACTGAAGCTTTCTTT; cdr3_aa: CASSSLQGATEAFF
d_call: NA; clone_size: NA; v_call: TRBV15; j_call: TRBJ1-2; cdr3_nt: TGTGCCACCAGCAGAGATCCCCGTAACTATGGCTACACCTTC; cdr3_aa: CATSRDPRNYGYTF
d_call: TRBD2; clone_size: once; v_call: TRBV16; j_call: TRBJ2-1; cdr3_nt: TGTGCCAGCAGCCGGCCGGGACTAGCGGGAGGGATAAACAATGAGCAGTTCTTC; cdr3_aa: CASSRPGLAGGINNEQFF
d_call: NA; clone_size: NA; v_call: TRBV6-6; j_call: TRBJ2-3; cdr3_nt: TGTGCCAGCAGTCCACTGGGAGGGGGATACACAGATACGCAGTATTTT; cdr3_aa: CASSPLGGGYTDTQYF
d_call: NA; clone_size: NA; v_call: TRBV6-6; j_call: TRBJ1-5; cdr3_nt: TGTGCCAGCAGTTACTCTGCAGTCAATCAGCCCCAGCATTTT; cdr3_aa: CASSYSAVNQPQHF
d_call: NA; clone_size: few; v_call: TRBV6-5; j_call: TRBJ1-5; cdr3_nt: TGTGCCAGCAGTTCGGAGCCTAGCAATCAGCCCCAGCATTTT; cdr3_aa: CASSSEPSNQPQHF
d_call: NA; clone_size: NA; v_call: TRBV11-2; j_call: TRBJ2-7; cdr3_nt: TGTGCCAGCAGCTTAGGACTATCGTGGGAGCAGTACTTC; cdr3_aa: CASSLGLSWEQYF
d_call: NA; clone_size: few; v_call: TRBV2; j_call: TRBJ1-4; cdr3_nt: TGTGCCAGCAGTGGCGGTAGAAATGAAAAACTGTTTTTT; cdr3_aa: CASSGGRNEKLFF
d_call: TRBD1; clone_size: few; v_call: TRBV11-1; j_call: TRBJ2-1; cdr3_nt: TGTGCCAGCAGCTCCGGGACAGGGGACTACAATGAGCAGTTCTTC; cdr3_aa: CASSSGTGDYNEQFF
d_call: TRBD2; clone_size: NA; v_call: TRBV5-1; j_call: TRBJ2-1; cdr3_nt: TGCGCCAGCAGCACCCAAGGCGGGACTAGGCTCCATGAGCAGTTCTTC; cdr3_aa: CASSTQGGTRLHEQFF
d_call: TRBD1; clone_size: NA; v_call: TRBV4-1; j_call: TRBJ1-4; cdr3_nt: TGCGCCAGCGGAAAAGTACAGGGGACAGGTGAAAAACTGTTTTTT; cdr3_aa: CASGKVQGTGEKLFF
d_call: NA; clone_size: NA; v_call: TRBV9; j_call: TRBJ1-2; cdr3_nt: TGTGCCAGCAGCACCCCAAGAGGGCCGGGCTACACCTTC; cdr3_aa: CASSTPRGPGYTF
d_call: TRBD2; clone_size: NA; v_call: TRBV27; j_call: TRBJ2-5; cdr3_nt: TGTGCCAGCAGTTCTGTTGGGGGGGTAGAGACCCAGTACTTC; cdr3_aa: CASSSVGGVETQYF
d_call: NA; clone_size: NA; v_call: TRBV7-9; j_call: TRBJ2-7; cdr3_nt: TGTGCCAGCAGCCAAGAGCAGGGCTCCTACGAGCAGTACTTC; cdr3_aa: CASSQEQGSYEQYF